The 3 T cell receptor beta chains given below trace back to one sample, sequenced in a study of blood T cells in healthy people across ages. With a J-beta primer mix and a sample-barcoded 5' primer, a second PCR ran about 7 to 11 cycles. Via MiXCR, TCRdb re-called the 5' RACE reads, giving one row per CDR3 protein. In the table there are hundreds of thousands of distinct CDR3 sequences, roughly 41% of which are singletons. Sequenced material: blood. Receptors were obtained from an elderly man in good health.

This clonotype turned up a few times. The rearrangement links TRBV6-2 or TRBV6-3 to TRBJ2-1; 8 bases match TRBD2. Losses at the gene ends were 7 bases for V and 0 bases for J; bases not matched to a gene: 5. The germline CDR1 and CDR2 sequences are MNHEY and SVGEGT. CDR3 length: 15 amino acids. The CDR3 loop reads CASKPTSVSYNEQFF. As DNA, the CDR3 is TGTGCCAGCAAACCGACTAGCGTCTCCTACAATGAGCAGTTCTTC.

V gene TRBV7-2 combines with J gene TRBJ2-2, with a weak D call TRBD1 (6 bases). Per germline, CDR1 SGHTA and CDR2 FQGNSA. V was trimmed by 5 bases and J by 9 bases, leaving 19 bases between them. There are 15 residues in the CDR3. The CDR3 sequence: CASSMTRGATRELFF. As DNA, the CDR3 is TGTGCCAGCAGCATGACCAGGGGAGCTACCAGGGAGCTGTTTTTT.

This chain joins TRBV9 and TRBJ2-2; D is unclear. Per germline, CDR1 SGDLS and CDR2 YYNGEE. Trimming left V 1 base short and J 7 bases short, with 23 bases between. The CDR3 covers 18 residues. This chain's CDR3 is CASSVSGQSPLMGGELFF. CDR3 sequence (DNA): TGTGCCAGCAGCGTATCTGGCCAGTCGCCCCTTATGGGCGGGGAGCTGTTTTTT. The full variable domain, in which reference TRBV9 and TRBJ2-2 provide the parts outside the CDR3, is DSGVTQTPKHLITATGQRVTLRCSPRSGDLSVYWYQQSLDQGLQFLIQYYNGEERAKGNILERFSAQQFPDLHSELNLSSLELGDSALYFCASSVSGQSPLMGGELFFGEGSRLTVL.